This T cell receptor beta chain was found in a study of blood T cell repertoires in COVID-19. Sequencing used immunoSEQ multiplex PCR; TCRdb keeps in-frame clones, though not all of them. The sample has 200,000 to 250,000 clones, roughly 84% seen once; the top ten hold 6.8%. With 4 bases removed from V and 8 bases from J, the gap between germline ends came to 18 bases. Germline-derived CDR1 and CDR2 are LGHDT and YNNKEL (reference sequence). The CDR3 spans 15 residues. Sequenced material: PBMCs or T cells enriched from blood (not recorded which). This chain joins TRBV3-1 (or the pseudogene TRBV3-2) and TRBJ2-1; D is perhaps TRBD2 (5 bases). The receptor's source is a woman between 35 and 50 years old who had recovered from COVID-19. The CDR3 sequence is CASSRADSASYEQFF. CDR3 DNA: TGTGCCAGCAGCCGAGCGGACTCAGCCTCGTATGAGCAGTTCTTC.